This TCR beta chain is drawn from a study of chemoradiotherapy in HPV16-positive cancers. This CDR3 has 16 residues. Per the germline V gene, CDR1 is MNHNS and CDR2 is SASEGT. V dropped 1 base and J dropped 2 bases, with 12 bases sitting between them. Data came from immunoSEQ multiplex PCR; TCRdb stores just in-frame clones and leaves some out. The table includes roughly 25,000 clones, 94% detected once. The chain has TRBV6-1 and TRBJ1-5; the D gene is possibly TRBD1 (5 bases). The clonotype originates from a human donor with HPV-associated anogenital cancer. This specimen was acquired from a patient who underwent chemoradiotherapy. Here the CDR3 reads CASSEDPRRGNQPQHF. CDR3 sequence (DNA): TGTGCCAGCAGTGAAGATCCGCGCAGGGGCAATCAGCCCCAGCATTTT.